This is a list of T cell receptor beta chains from one sample in a study of T cells in narcolepsy. TCRdb's table, derived via immunoSEQ multiplex PCR, lists solely in-frame clones and lacks some. The table records 30,000 to 35,000 clones, 83% of them present only once. What was sequenced was CD45RA- memory CD4+ T cells from PBMCs. These receptor sequences come from a human donor with narcolepsy. The conserved cysteine and the conserved F or W are not part of the CDR3 here. The order of the fields is J gene, V gene, clone size, CDR3 protein. The size of a clone is reported for some rows only, either as once, few or many, or as a class for expanded clones.

j_gene: TRBJ1-3
v_gene: TRBV15
abundance: .
CDR3aa: ATSVDREPLSGNTIY

j_gene: TRBJ2-1
v_gene: TRBV7-3
abundance: .
CDR3aa: ASSSTAGGREQF

j_gene: TRBJ2-7
v_gene: TRBV11-2
abundance: .
CDR3aa: ASSLFPYEQY

j_gene: TRBJ2-3
v_gene: TRBV18
abundance: .
CDR3aa: ASSLSSVSDTQY

j_gene: TRBJ1-4
v_gene: TRBV15
abundance: .
CDR3aa: ATSRNREGVEKLF

j_gene: TRBJ1-2
v_gene: TRBV15
abundance: .
CDR3aa: ATSRDYSSDGYT

j_gene: TRBJ1-1
v_gene: TRBV19
abundance: few
CDR3aa: ASSLKYMQNTEAF

j_gene: TRBJ1-1
v_gene: TRBV7-9
abundance: once
CDR3aa: ASIQGGATEAF

j_gene: TRBJ1-6
v_gene: TRBV14
abundance: .
CDR3aa: ASSKALSPTAALSSYNSPLH

j_gene: TRBJ1-4
v_gene: TRBV7-9
abundance: .
CDR3aa: ASRLSLGEKLF

j_gene: TRBJ2-2
v_gene: TRBV4-3
abundance: .
CDR3aa: ASSQDGTNTGELF

j_gene: TRBJ2-3
v_gene: TRBV7-9
abundance: .
CDR3aa: ASSLGGGLTDTQY

j_gene: TRBJ1-6
v_gene: TRBV7-3
abundance: .
CDR3aa: ASSLMGTRSSYNSPLH

j_gene: TRBJ2-3
v_gene: TRBV4-2
abundance: .
CDR3aa: ASSQGDRVYNTQY

j_gene: TRBJ1-2
v_gene: TRBV9
abundance: .
CDR3aa: ASSYGDSQGNGYT

j_gene: TRBJ2-7
v_gene: TRBV5-1
abundance: .
CDR3aa: ASSPSTSGASFYYEQY

j_gene: TRBJ1-2
v_gene: TRBV7-2
abundance: once
CDR3aa: ASSLPTSGYT

j_gene: TRBJ2-5
v_gene: TRBV27
abundance: .
CDR3aa: ASSSQRETQY

j_gene: TRBJ2-1
v_gene: TRBV5-1
abundance: .
CDR3aa: ASSWDSGGAFNEQF

j_gene: TRBJ2-7
v_gene: TRBV19
abundance: .
CDR3aa: ASSSGQSRRLVEQY

j_gene: TRBJ2-7
v_gene: TRBV5-1
abundance: .
CDR3aa: ASSSEAGIPYEQY

j_gene: TRBJ2-7
v_gene: TRBV19
abundance: .
CDR3aa: ASRIQGSREQY

j_gene: TRBJ1-1
v_gene: TRBV25-1
abundance: .
CDR3aa: ASSERFDTEAF

j_gene: TRBJ1-4
v_gene: TRBV14
abundance: .
CDR3aa: ASSQDWGGGEKLF

j_gene: TRBJ2-2
v_gene: TRBV11-2
abundance: .
CDR3aa: ASSLRRTGELF

j_gene: TRBJ1-3
v_gene: TRBV5-4
abundance: .
CDR3aa: ASSLAGGTRNTIY

j_gene: TRBJ1-1
v_gene: TRBV28
abundance: .
CDR3aa: ASSLSGSGTEAF

j_gene: TRBJ2-1
v_gene: TRBV2
abundance: .
CDR3aa: ASSVRGGNEQF

j_gene: TRBJ1-6
v_gene: TRBV2
abundance: .
CDR3aa: AFLLRDSNSPLH

j_gene: TRBJ1-5
v_gene: TRBV5-6
abundance: .
CDR3aa: ASSLNRDQPQH

j_gene: TRBJ1-6
v_gene: TRBV5-8
abundance: .
CDR3aa: ASSTGTVTDSPLH